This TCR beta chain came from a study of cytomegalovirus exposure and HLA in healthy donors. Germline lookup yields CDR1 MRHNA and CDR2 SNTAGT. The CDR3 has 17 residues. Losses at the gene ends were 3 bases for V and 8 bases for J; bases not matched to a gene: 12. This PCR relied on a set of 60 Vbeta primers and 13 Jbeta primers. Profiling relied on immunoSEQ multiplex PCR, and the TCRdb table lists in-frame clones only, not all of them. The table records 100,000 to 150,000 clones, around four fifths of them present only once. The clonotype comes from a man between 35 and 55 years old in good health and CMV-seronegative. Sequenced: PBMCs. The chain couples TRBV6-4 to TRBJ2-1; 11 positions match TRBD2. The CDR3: CASSESGLADRGDEQFF. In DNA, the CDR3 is TGTGCCAGCAGTGAGTCGGGACTAGCGGATAGGGGCGATGAGCAGTTCTTC.